Reported below is one T cell receptor beta chain. Its antigen is unidentified. Amplified TCR beta CDR3 regions derived from RNA transcripts. The TCR CDR3 first-round RT-PCR relied on the HTBI primer set. TCRdb redid the calling of the multiplex PCR reads with MiXCR, one entry per CDR3 protein. The sample shows 600,000 to 800,000 distinct CDR3 sequences, around a third of them seen only once. Deletions cut 10 bases from V and 2 bases from J, with 12 bases between. Germline CDR1 is ENHRY and CDR2 is SYGVKD. This CDR3 spans 14 amino acids. The study defined stable Graves' hyperthyroidism as no ophthalmopathy progression within 18 months. The record originates from a study of T cells in Graves' hyperthyroidism and ophthalmopathy. Findings and limits, study-wide: Ophthalmopathy was model-predicted a median 6.5 months pre-onset. Stable hyperthyroidism was separated from ophthalmopathy by a model based on 13 V-J features.

Sequenced material: blood. The source is a woman aged 40 to 49 with Graves' hyperthyroidism. The rearrangement links TRBV10-3 to TRBJ2-6; D is perhaps TRBD1 or TRBD2 (6 bases each). The CDR3 protein is CAKTGAAGANVLTF. In DNA form, the CDR3 reads TGTGCCAAAACGGGGGCCGCTGGGGCCAACGTCCTGACTTTC.